The entry that follows covers one TCR beta chain sequence. What it binds is unknown. One junction end does not reproduce the germline sequence, and a read error may be involved. Unsorted whole blood supplied the RNA, and germline DNA was extracted too. The CDR3 is made up of 16 amino acids. Germline V CDR1 and CDR2: MNHEY, SVGAGI. Reverse transcription of 450 to 500 ng total RNA with a constant-region primer produced TCR beta cDNA. Generation of the TCR beta libraries relied on three nested multiplex PCR rounds using slightly modified ARM-PCR. The opening two PCR rounds, around 11 cycles each, paired TRBV1-TRBV30 forward primers with a C-beta reverse primer. Each CDR3 protein gets one entry after TCRdb re-called the multiplex PCR reads with MiXCR. The top ten hold about 6% of the sample, which has approximately 330,000 distinct CDR3 sequences, roughly two thirds seen once. The sample belongs to a study of tumor-infiltrating lymphocytes in primary liver carcinoma. Findings of the study overall: Compared with blood, tumor repertoires held significantly more in their top 250 clones.

This sequence was found in a man in his forties or fifties with primary liver carcinoma and hepatitis B virus infection. The specimen was peripheral blood. The J gene is TRBJ1-3, the V gene TRBV6-5, with a possible D match to TRBD1 (6 bases). CDR3 bases: TGTGCCAGTAGTTACTACGTAGGACAGCCTGGAAACACCATATATTTT. Protein sequence: CASSYYVGQPGNTIYF.